This T cell receptor beta chain was recorded in a study of blood T cell repertoires in COVID-19. Germline lookup yields CDR1 GTSNPN and CDR2 SVGIG (reference sequence). The germline V and J ends were trimmed by 3 bases and 8 bases, with 10 bases remaining between them. The length of the CDR3 is 11 residues. Original processing notes: The authors estimated nucleated cell counts from reference gene primer amplification. Measured with immunoSEQ multiplex PCR; TCRdb has only the in-frame clones, and not every one. The V and J calls and clone size come from that table; D and trimming were worked out from the DNA. The sample records 45,000 to 65,000 clones, around 87% being singletons. This clone appeared a single time.

The chain is built from TRBV30 and TRBJ1-2; D gene ambiguous. Specimen: peripheral blood. This clonotype was obtained from a middle-aged man with active COVID-19. CDR3 sequence: CAWRFLVGYTF. As DNA, the CDR3 is TGTGCCTGGAGGTTTTTAGTAGGCTACACCTTC.